This TCR beta chain was recovered during a study of T cells after yellow fever vaccination (dated by TCRdb to the late 2010s). Turning to the overall study: Libraries from fractions with low cell numbers were prepared with the SMART-Seq v4 Ultra Low Input RNA kit. Bulk TCR alpha and beta repertoires were sequenced longitudinally to track T-cell clones before and after primary and booster YFV17D yellow fever vaccination. Two healthy male donors, one aged 18 to 30 and one aged 30 to 40 years, made up the cohort. Blood was drawn at multiple timepoints before and after primary and secondary immunization, with bulk PBMC replicates and cell subsets isolated.

The treatment or condition label of this sample denotes: live attenuated yellow fever vaccine strain. A standard Ficoll-Paque protocol was used to isolate PBMCs from peripheral blood. Epitope-specific CD8 T cells were sorted using a dextramer loaded with the yellow fever NS4B epitope peptide, with anti-CD3 and anti-CD8 staining. RNA was extracted with TriZol from bulk PBMCs, CD4 and CD8 fractions, and dextramer-positive and dextramer-negative fractions. This clonotype has more than one count but fewer than ten. No qualities accompany the bases; no much larger clone lies one base away. TCR cDNA was made using 5'RACE template switching, a step that added a universal primer site and unique molecular identifiers. Priming of cDNA synthesis was performed from both the TCR alpha and TCR beta constant segments. Library amplification involved two PCR steps, and the second step added sample barcodes and sequencing adapters. Sequencing of libraries was done on Illumina HiSeq 2500 (2x100 bp) or NovaSeq (2x150 bp). In the original analysis: Demultiplexing of reads and collapsing into UMI consensus sequences were performed with MIGEC, and V(D)J alignment was carried out with MiXCR. Clonotypes responding to the vaccine were identified with edgeR on replicate PBMC samples, with the criteria of FDR below 0.01 and a log2 fold change above 5 up to day 15. Each bulk clonotype received a CD4 or CD8 identity based on whether the sequenced CD4 or CD8 repertoire contained that clonotype at higher abundance. NS4B-specific clonotypes were defined as those at least 10-fold enriched in dextramer-positive over dextramer-negative fractions; CD4-biased clonotypes were excluded. The public reads were reanalyzed by TCRdb: fastp trimming at Q25, MiXCR alignment, in-frame beta chains only. When rows share a CDR3 protein, they turn into one entry using the most common DNA and genes. The V and J calls follow TCRdb's processing rather than the paper's. In this sample the table shows over 85,000 distinct CDR3 sequences, more than 7.5% of which occur a single time. Jointly, the top ten make up 16% of the sample.

What the authors observed across the whole study: A small share of clonotypes occurred in both CD4 and CD8 compartments, likely arising from convergent recombination. Only a couple of donors were included in the study, so the extent to which the findings can be generalized is limited. Compared with the primary T-cell response, the secondary T-cell response was weaker but faster, peaking on day 5 rather than day 15. Because abundant contaminating clonotypes from the bulk population could be contained in FACS-sorted repertoires, computational filtering was required. Most clones expanded after primary vaccination (roughly 96% of CD4 and around 88% of CD8) were re-detected after the booster, suggesting that broad memory maintenance occurred.

This TCR derives from a man between 18 and 35 years old who received the YFV17D yellow fever vaccine. The starting material was CD8+ T cells not binding an NS4B(214-222) dextramer, sorted from PBMCs, obtained approximately 15 days after the first yellow fever vaccination. The sample's cell subset or site label, in plain terms: NS4B epitope dextramer-negative CD8 T cells.

The CDR3: CASRRGAAKNIQYF. In nucleotides, the sequence is TGTGCCAGTAGGAGGGGAGCAGCCAAAAACATTCAGTACTTC. Here the chain combines TRBV19 and TRBJ2-4, with the D assignment possibly TRBD1 or TRBD2, given 5 matching bases for each. V loses 6 bases, J loses 0 bases, and the germline ends lie 9 bases apart. Counted from cysteine to phenylalanine, this CDR3 has 14 amino acids. The sequence is cut down to CDR3 DNA, 42 bases in frame from base 1. CDR1 and CDR2 (LNHDA, SQIVND) derive from the germline V gene (reference sequence).